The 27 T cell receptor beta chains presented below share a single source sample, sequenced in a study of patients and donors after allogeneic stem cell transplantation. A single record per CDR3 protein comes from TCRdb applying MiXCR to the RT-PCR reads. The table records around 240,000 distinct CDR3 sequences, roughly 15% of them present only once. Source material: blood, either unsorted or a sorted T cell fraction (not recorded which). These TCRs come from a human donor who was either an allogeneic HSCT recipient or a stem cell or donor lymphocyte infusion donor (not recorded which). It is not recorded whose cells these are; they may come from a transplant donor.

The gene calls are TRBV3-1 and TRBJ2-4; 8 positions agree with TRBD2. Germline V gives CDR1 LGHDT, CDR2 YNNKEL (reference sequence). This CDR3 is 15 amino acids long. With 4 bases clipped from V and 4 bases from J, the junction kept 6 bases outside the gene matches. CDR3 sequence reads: CASSRQAGAKNIQYF. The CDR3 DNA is TGTGCCAGCAGCCGCCAAGCGGGGGCAAAAAACATTCAGTACTTC.

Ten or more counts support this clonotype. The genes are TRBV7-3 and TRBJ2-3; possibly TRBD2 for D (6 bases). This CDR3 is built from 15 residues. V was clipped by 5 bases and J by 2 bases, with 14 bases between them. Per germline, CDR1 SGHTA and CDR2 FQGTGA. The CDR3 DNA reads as TGTGCCAGCAGCCCCGGGAGCTGGTACACAGATACGCAGTATTTT. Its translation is CASSPGSWYTDTQYF.

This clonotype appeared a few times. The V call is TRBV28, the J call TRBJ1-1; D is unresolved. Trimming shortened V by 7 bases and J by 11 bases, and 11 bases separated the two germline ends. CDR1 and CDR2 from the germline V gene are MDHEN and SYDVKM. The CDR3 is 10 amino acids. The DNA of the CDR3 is TGTGCCAGCATAAGTTTTTGGGCTTTCTTT. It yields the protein CASISFWAFF.

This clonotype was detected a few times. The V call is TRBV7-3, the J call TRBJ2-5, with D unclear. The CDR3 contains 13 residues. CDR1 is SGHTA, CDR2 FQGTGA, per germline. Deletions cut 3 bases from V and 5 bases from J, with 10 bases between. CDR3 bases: TGTGCCAGCAGCTTGGACCACGTGGAGACCCAGTACTTC. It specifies CASSLDHVETQYF.

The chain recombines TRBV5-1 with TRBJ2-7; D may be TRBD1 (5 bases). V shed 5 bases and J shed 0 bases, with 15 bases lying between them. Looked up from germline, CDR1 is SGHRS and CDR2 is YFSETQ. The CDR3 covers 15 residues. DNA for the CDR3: TGCGCCAGCAGAAACCGGGCCGACAGCTCCTACGAGCAGTACTTC. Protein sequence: CASRNRADSSYEQYF.

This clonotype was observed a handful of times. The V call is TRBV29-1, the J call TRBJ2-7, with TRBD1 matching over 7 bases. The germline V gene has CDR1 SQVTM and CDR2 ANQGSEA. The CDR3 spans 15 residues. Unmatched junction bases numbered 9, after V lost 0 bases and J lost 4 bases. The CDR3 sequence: CSVEDQTGLVYEQYF. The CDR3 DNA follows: TGCAGCGTTGAAGATCAGACAGGGTTGGTTTACGAGCAGTACTTC.

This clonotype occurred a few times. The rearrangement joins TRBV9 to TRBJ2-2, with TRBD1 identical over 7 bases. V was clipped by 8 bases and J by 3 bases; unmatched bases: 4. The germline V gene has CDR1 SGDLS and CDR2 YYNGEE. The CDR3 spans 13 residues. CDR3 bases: TGTGCCAGTGACAGGGATGACACCGGGGAGCTGTTTTTT. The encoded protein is CASDRDDTGELFF.

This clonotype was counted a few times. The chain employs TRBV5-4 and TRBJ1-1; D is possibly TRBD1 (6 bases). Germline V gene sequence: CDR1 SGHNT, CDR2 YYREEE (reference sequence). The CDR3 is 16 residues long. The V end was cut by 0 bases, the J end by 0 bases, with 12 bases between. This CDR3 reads CASSLEAGVLNTEAFF. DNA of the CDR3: TGTGCCAGCAGCTTGGAGGCAGGGGTACTGAACACTGAAGCTTTCTTT. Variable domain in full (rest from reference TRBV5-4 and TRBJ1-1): ETGVTQSPTHLIKTRGQQVTLRCSSQSGHNTVSWYQQALGQGPQFIFQYYREEENGRGNFPPRFSGLQFPNYSSELNVNALELDDSALYLCASSLEAGVLNTEAFFGQGTRLTVV.

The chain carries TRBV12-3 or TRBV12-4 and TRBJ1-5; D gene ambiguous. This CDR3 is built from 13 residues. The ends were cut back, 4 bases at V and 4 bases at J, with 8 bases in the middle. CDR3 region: CASSWQQNQPQHF. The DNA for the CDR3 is TGTGCCAGCAGTTGGCAGCAGAATCAGCCCCAGCATTTT.

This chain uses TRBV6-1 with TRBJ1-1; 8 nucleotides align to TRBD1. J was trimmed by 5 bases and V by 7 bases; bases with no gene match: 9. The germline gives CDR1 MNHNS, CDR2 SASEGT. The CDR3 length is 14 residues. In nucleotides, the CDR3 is TGTGCCAGCACGGACAGGGCCGTTAGTACTGAAGCTTTCTTT. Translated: CASTDRAVSTEAFF.

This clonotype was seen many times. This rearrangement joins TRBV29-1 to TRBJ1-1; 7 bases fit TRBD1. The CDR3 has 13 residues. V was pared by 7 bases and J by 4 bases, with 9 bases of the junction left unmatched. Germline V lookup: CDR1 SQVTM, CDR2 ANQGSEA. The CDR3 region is CSASGGGITEAFF. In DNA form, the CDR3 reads TGCAGCGCCTCAGGGGGAGGAATCACTGAAGCTTTCTTT.

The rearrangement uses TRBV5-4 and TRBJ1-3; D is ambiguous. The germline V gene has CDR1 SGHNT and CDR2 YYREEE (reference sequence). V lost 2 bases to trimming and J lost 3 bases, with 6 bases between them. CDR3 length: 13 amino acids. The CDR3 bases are TGTGCCAGCAGCTTTCACAGTGGAAACACCATATATTTT. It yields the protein CASSFHSGNTIYF.

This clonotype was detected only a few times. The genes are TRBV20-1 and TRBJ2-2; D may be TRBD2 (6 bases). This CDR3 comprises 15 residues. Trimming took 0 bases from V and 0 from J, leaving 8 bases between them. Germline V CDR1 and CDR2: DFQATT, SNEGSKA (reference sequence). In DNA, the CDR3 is TGCAGTGCTAGAGAGCGGGGATCGAACACCGGGGAGCTGTTTTTT. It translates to CSARERGSNTGELFF.

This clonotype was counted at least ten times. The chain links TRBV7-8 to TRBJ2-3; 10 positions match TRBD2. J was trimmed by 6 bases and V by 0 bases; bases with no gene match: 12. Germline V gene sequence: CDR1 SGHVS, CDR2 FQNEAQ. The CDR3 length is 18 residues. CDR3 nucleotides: TGTGCCAGCAGCTTAGCCCGGGTAGCGGGGGGCCGAAGGGATACGCAGTATTTT. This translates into CASSLARVAGGRRDTQYF. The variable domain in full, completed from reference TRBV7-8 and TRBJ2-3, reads GAGVSQSPRYKVAKRGQDVALRCDPISGHVSLFWYQQALGQGPEFLTYFQNEAQLDKSGLPSDRFFAERPEGSVSTLKIQRTQQEDSAVYLCASSLARVAGGRRDTQYFGPGTRLTVL.

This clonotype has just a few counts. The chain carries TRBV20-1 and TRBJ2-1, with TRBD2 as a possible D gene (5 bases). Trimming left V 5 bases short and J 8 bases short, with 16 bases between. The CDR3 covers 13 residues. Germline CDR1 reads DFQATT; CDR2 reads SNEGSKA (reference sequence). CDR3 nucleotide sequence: TGCAGTGCTGGAGGAGGCAGACTTGATGAGCAGTTCTTC. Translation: CSAGGGRLDEQFF.

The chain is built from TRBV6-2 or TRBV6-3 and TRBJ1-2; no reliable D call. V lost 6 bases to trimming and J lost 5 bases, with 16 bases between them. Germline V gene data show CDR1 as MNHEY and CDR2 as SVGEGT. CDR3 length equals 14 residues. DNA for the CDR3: TGTGCCAGCAGCTACAGTGGCTTTGGTTATGGCTACACCTTC. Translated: CASSYSGFGYGYTF.

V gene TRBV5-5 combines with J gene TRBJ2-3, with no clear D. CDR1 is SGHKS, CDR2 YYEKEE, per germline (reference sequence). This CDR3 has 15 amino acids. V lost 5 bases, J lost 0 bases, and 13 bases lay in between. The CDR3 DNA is TGTGCCAGCAGACGGACGGTCACTAGCACAGATACGCAGTATTTT. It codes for CASRRTVTSTDTQYF.

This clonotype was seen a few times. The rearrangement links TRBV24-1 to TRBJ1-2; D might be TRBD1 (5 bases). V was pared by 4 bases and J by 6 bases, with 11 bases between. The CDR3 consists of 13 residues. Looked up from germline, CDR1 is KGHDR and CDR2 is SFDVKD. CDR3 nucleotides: TGTGCCACCAGTGACACCAGACAGAATGGCTACACCTTC. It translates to CATSDTRQNGYTF.

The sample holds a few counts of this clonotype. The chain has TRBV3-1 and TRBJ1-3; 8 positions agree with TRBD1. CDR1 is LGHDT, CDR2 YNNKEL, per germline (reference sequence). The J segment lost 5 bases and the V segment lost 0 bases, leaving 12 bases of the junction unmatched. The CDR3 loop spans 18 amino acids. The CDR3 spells CASSQDRTGRGRRNTIYF. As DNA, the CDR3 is TGTGCCAGCAGCCAAGACCGGACCGGCAGGGGGCGGAGAAACACCATATATTTT.

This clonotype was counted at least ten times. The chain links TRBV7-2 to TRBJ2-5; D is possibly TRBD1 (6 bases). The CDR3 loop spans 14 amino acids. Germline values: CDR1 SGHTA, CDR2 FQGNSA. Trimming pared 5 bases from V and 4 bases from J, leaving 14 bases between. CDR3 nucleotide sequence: TGTGCCAGCAGCCTCAGGACAGCAAGAGAGACCCAGTACTTC. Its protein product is CASSLRTARETQYF.

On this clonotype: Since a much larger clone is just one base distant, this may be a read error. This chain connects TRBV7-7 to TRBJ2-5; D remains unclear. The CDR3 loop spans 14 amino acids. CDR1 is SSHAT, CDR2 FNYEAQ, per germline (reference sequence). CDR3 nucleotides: TGTGCTAGCAGTGACGCCCGGAACCAAGAGACCCTGTACTTC. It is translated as CASSDARNQETLYF.

The CDR3 spells CSAREGGSEQYF. For the CDR3, the DNA is TGCAGTGCTAGAGAGGGGGGAAGCGAGCAGTACTTC. V and J are TRBV20-1 and TRBJ2-7; weak D call: TRBD2 (6 bases). This CDR3 region has 12 residues. V lost 0 bases and J 6 bases, leaving 9 bases between the germline ends. The germline V gene encodes CDR1 DFQATT and CDR2 SNEGSKA (reference sequence).

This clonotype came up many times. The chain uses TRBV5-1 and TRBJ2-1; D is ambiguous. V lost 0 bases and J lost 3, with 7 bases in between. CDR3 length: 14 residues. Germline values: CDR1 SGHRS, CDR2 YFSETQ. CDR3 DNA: TGCGCCAGCAGCTTGGGCAGAAACTACAATGAGCAGTTCTTC. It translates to CASSLGRNYNEQFF.

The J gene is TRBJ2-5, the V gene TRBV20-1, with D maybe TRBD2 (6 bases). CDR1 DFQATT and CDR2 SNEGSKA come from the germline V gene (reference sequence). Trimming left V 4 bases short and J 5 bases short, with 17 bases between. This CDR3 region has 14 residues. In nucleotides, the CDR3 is TGCAGTGCTATCGGAGGGATTAATGTGGAGACCCAGTACTTC. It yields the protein CSAIGGINVETQYF.

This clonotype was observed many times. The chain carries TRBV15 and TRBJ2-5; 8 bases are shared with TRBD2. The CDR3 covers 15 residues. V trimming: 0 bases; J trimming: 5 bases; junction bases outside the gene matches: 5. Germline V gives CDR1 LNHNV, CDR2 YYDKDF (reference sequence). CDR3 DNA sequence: TGTGCCACCAGCAGAGAGTTTCGCGGGAGGGAGACCCAGTACTTC. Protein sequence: CATSREFRGRETQYF. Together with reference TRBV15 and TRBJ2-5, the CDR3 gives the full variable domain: DAMVIQNPRYQVTQFGKPVTLSCSQTLNHNVMYWYQQKSSQAPKLLFHYYDKDFNNEADTPDNFQSRRPNTSFCFLDIRSPGLGDTAMYLCATSREFRGRETQYFGPGTRLLVL.

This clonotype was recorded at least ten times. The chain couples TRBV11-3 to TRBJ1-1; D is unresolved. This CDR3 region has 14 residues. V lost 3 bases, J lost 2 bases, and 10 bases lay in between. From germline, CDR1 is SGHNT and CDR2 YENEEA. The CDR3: CASSLAGYNTEAFF. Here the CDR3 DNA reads TGTGCCAGCAGCTTGGCGGGGTATAACACTGAAGCTTTCTTT.

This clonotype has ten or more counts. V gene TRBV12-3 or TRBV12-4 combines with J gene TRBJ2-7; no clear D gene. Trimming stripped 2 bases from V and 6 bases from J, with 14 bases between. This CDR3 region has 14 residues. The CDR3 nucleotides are TGTGCCAGCAGTTTACTTAGGAGAGGCGGCGAGCAGTACTTC. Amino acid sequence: CASSLLRRGGEQYF.